Here is one T cell receptor (beta chain) with its context. Antigen specificity is unknown. Other DNA sequences within the sample encode an identical CDR3. This sample stems from a study of lymphopenia after photon versus proton radiotherapy. General study points: In patients who died, overall survival fell as post-nadir TCR diversity dropped more. Only patients who died were analyzed for survival; proton advantage is unproven. Post-nadir diversity loss with photons came from oligoclonal expansion, particularly CD8+ Temra cells. Photon-treated patients lost naive T cells and TCR diversity; proton-treated stayed stable.

V was cut by 6 bases and J by 3 bases, with 11 bases left in between. Germline V gene data show CDR1 as ENHRY and CDR2 as SYGVKD. The CDR3 is 13 residues long. The data were produced by immunoSEQ multiplex PCR, yet TCRdb's version contains in-frame clones alone and is incomplete. In the table there are some 25,000 clones, 87% of which are singletons. The receptor's source is a man aged 50 to 59 with gastric cancer. V gene TRBV10-3 combines with J gene TRBJ1-2; D unclear. The sequencing used peripheral blood, collected from a patient treated with photon-based radiotherapy. CDR3 DNA: TGTGCCATCAGGGAACGAGCTGACTATGGCTACACCTTC. It yields the protein CAIRERADYGYTF.